This TCR beta chain was recovered during a study of regulatory T cells in long-lasting Graves disease. This clonotype was detected ten times or more. The CDR3 contains 11 residues. Germline-derived CDR1 and CDR2 are MDHEN and SYDVKM. V lost 1 base and J lost 4, with 1 base in between. Time point reported: persistent/refractory GD, antithyroid drugs over 5 years with positive TRAb. With RNA extracted from PBMCs as input, the TCR library was made. Patients came through an endocrinology department, and that department was in Xi'an, China. Arm-PCR of CDR3 regions and iRepertoire HTBI primers were the basis on which TCR beta libraries were built. TCRdb re-analysed the multiplex PCR reads in MiXCR, keeping a single row per CDR3 protein. Of 400,000 to 500,000 distinct CDR3 sequences in the sample, about 20% were seen once.

Material: peripheral blood mononuclear cells (PBMCs), obtained when the disease was refractory, from a patient treated with antithyroid drugs. The receptor was isolated from a female donor with Graves disease. The chain joins TRBV28 to TRBJ1-2; D call uncertain. The CDR3: CASSLFYGYTF. CDR3 nucleotide sequence: TGTGCCAGCAGTTTATTCTATGGCTACACCTTC.